Following are 23 T cell receptor beta chains from one sample sequenced in a study of T cell repertoires in cytomegalovirus infection. TCRdb re-analysed the reads in MiXCR, keeping a single row per CDR3 protein. The sample has approximately 250,000 distinct CDR3 sequences, around an eighth seen once. The specimen sequenced was PBMCs. These receptors came from a human donor in good health (CMV status not recorded). Some clones in this sample may be carry-over from other donors' samples.

The chain couples TRBV11-2 to TRBJ2-3; 12 bases line up with TRBD2. Germline CDR1 is SGHAT and CDR2 is FQNNGV. V dropped 2 bases and J dropped 7; count of bases not matched to a gene: 7. CDR3 length: 16 amino acids. For the CDR3, the DNA is TGTGCCAGCAGCTTAAGTCTAGCGGGAGGGGGTTATACGCAGTATTTT. It codes for CASSLSLAGGGYTQYF.

This clonotype was seen at least ten times. This CDR3 reads CASRPTGGSGYNEQFF. In nucleotides, the CDR3 is TGTGCCAGCAGACCGACCGGGGGCTCGGGATACAATGAGCAGTTCTTC. The gene calls are TRBV6-1 and TRBJ2-1, with D perhaps matching TRBD1 or TRBD2 (6 bases each). The CDR3 loop spans 16 amino acids. V was pared by 6 bases and J by 4 bases, with 19 bases between. Germline CDR1 MNHNS, CDR2 SASEGT.

This clonotype was seen ten or more times. The rearrangement uses TRBV4-3 and TRBJ1-2; the D is unclear. Germline loops: CDR1 LGHNA, CDR2 YSLEER. Trimming pared 3 bases from V and 4 bases from J, leaving 12 bases between. The CDR3 totals 14 residues. The CDR3: CASSQEDGGYGYTF. DNA for the CDR3: TGCGCCAGCAGCCAGGAGGACGGCGGCTATGGCTACACCTTC.

This clonotype was seen at least ten times. This sequence joins TRBV6-2 or TRBV6-3 and TRBJ2-5, with 13 bases matching TRBD2. Trimming took 4 bases from V and 5 from J; bases not matched to a gene: 10. The CDR3 has 17 amino acids. Germline V CDR1 and CDR2: MNHEY, SVGEGT. The CDR3 here is CASSSGTSGVRGETQYF. The CDR3 nucleotides are TGTGCCAGCAGTTCCGGGACTAGCGGGGTCCGAGGGGAGACCCAGTACTTC.

In DNA form, the CDR3 reads TGTGCCAGCAGTTCTTGGGGTAACATGAACACTGAAGCTTTCTTT. Its translation is CASSSWGNMNTEAFF. The chain recombines TRBV6-5 with TRBJ1-1, with D unresolved. Deletions cut 4 bases from V and 0 bases from J, with 12 bases between. This CDR3 comprises 15 residues. Germline V gene data show CDR1 as MNHEY and CDR2 as SVGAGI.

This clonotype was picked up many times. V gene TRBV28 combines with J gene TRBJ1-1; no firm D call. There are 16 residues in the CDR3. Between the trimmed V and J ends, which lost 6 bases and 0 bases, there was a span of 17 bases. Looked up from germline, CDR1 is MDHEN and CDR2 is SYDVKM. This CDR3 is CASRPRGAYLNTEAFF. CDR3 coding DNA: TGTGCCAGCAGGCCCCGCGGAGCCTACCTGAACACTGAAGCTTTCTTT.

This clonotype was picked up a small number of times. The V call is TRBV28, the J call TRBJ2-5; 10 bases are a match to TRBD1. This CDR3 has 15 residues. The junction had 10 bases not matched to a gene; V was cut back by 5 bases and J by 7 bases. Per germline, CDR1 MDHEN and CDR2 SYDVKM. CDR3 sequence: CASSHGTGARGTQYF. In DNA form, the CDR3 reads TGTGCCAGCAGTCACGGGACAGGGGCCCGGGGGACCCAGTACTTC.

This clonotype was recorded at least ten times. The CDR3 loop is CATSDSGSQTQYF. The CDR3 nucleotides are TGTGCCACCAGTGACTCGGGAAGCCAGACCCAGTACTTC. The J gene is TRBJ2-5, the V gene TRBV24-1, with D possibly being TRBD2 (5 bases). This CDR3 has 13 amino acids. The V gene lost 4 bases and the J gene lost 6 bases, with 11 bases spanning the gap. In germline, CDR1 is KGHDR, CDR2 SFDVKD.

This clonotype has at least ten counts. The V gene is TRBV6-6, the J gene TRBJ2-2; tentatively, D is TRBD2 (5 bases). Deletions cut 6 bases from V and 5 bases from J, with 16 bases between. This CDR3 contains 15 residues. CDR1 is MNHNY, CDR2 SVGAGI, per germline (reference sequence). The CDR3 region is CASRKSGGTTGELFF. The CDR3 coding sequence is TGTGCCAGCAGGAAAAGCGGCGGAACAACCGGGGAGCTGTTTTTT.

This clonotype occurred a few times. This chain connects TRBV6-5 to TRBJ1-2, with TRBD1 matching 8 bases. CDR1 and CDR2 from the germline V gene are MNHEY and SVGAGI. The CDR3 covers 14 residues. Trimming removed 0 bases from V and 9 bases from J; junction bases left unmatched: 6. The CDR3 nucleotides are TGTGCCAGCAGTTACTCGACAGGGGCCGATCGCTACACCTTC. Protein product: CASSYSTGADRYTF.

This clonotype came up many times. This sequence joins TRBV7-2 and TRBJ1-5; unclear D gene. Between the trimmed V and J ends, which lost 3 bases and 7 bases, there was a span of 13 bases. CDR1 is SGHTA and CDR2 is FQGNSA in the germline V gene. The CDR3 is 14 amino acids. This CDR3 is CASSLGTVGQPQHF. The CDR3 region has the DNA TGTGCCAGCAGCTTGGGTACGGTCGGGCAGCCCCAGCATTTT.

This clonotype occurred a few times. The CDR3 DNA sequence: TGCAGTGCTAGACCGTACAGGTTGGGGGGCCAAGAGACCCAGTACTTC. It specifies CSARPYRLGGQETQYF. The chain uses TRBV20-1 and TRBJ2-5, with D tentatively TRBD2 (6 bases). V was trimmed by 2 bases and J by 1 base, leaving 17 bases between them. Germline CDR1 is DFQATT and CDR2 is SNEGSKA (reference sequence). The CDR3 runs to 16 residues.

This chain's CDR3 is CASNPGQPGEKLFF. CDR3 DNA sequence: TGTGCCAGTAACCCGGGTCAGCCCGGTGAAAAACTGTTTTTT. J is TRBJ1-4 and V is TRBV19; D unresolved. Germline V gene data show CDR1 as LNHDA and CDR2 as SQIVND (reference sequence). This CDR3 is built from 14 residues. Trimming shortened V by 7 bases and J by 7 bases, and 16 bases separated the two germline ends.

This clonotype was seen many times. The rearrangement joins TRBV11-3 to TRBJ2-3; D gene ambiguous. The CDR3 contains 12 residues. Germline loops: CDR1 SGHNT, CDR2 YENEEA. V lost 5 bases to trimming and J lost 2 bases, with 5 bases between them. CDR3 bases: TGTGCCAGCAGCCCACACACAGATACGCAGTATTTT. It translates to CASSPHTDTQYF.

This clonotype was counted at least ten times. As DNA, the CDR3 is TGTGCCAGCAGTTTGCCCAGGGCGAAAAACATTCAGTACTTC. This codes for CASSLPRAKNIQYF. The chain couples TRBV12-3 or TRBV12-4 to TRBJ2-4; the D gene is possibly TRBD1 (5 bases). This CDR3 contains 14 residues. Trimming left V 3 bases short and J 4 bases short, with 10 bases between.

The sample holds many counts of this clonotype. J is TRBJ2-3 and V is TRBV28; the match to TRBD2 covers 8 bases. Looked up from germline, CDR1 is MDHEN and CDR2 is SYDVKM. The junction had 10 bases not matched to a gene; V was cut back by 5 bases and J by 3 bases. This CDR3 is built from 16 residues. The CDR3 region has the DNA TGTGCCAGCAGTCCACTAGCGGAAGGCAGGACAGATACGCAGTATTTT. Translation gives CASSPLAEGRTDTQYF.

Ten or more counts support this clonotype. This CDR3 reads CASSPGGDPGELFF. DNA of the CDR3: TGTGCCAGCAGCCCCGGCGGGGACCCCGGGGAGCTGTTTTTT. V usage is TRBV7-3 and J usage is TRBJ2-2; TRBD2 might be the D (6 bases). V was pared by 5 bases and J by 6 bases, with 13 bases between. The length of the CDR3 is 14 residues. CDR1 is SGHTA and CDR2 is FQGTGA in the germline V gene.

This clonotype has just a few counts. The rearrangement uses TRBV29-1 and TRBJ1-1; no reliable D call. The CDR3 is made up of 13 amino acids. Germline V lookup: CDR1 SQVTM, CDR2 ANQGSEA. Trimming stripped 4 bases from V and 3 bases from J, with 12 bases between. In DNA form, the CDR3 reads TGCAGCGTTGGCCAGGTCGGGGACACTGAAGCTTTCTTT. Its protein product is CSVGQVGDTEAFF. The complete variable domain, with remaining parts taken from reference TRBV29-1 and TRBJ1-1, reads SAVISQKPSRDICQRGTSLTIQCQVDSQVTMMFWYRQQPGQSLTLIATANQGSEATYESGFVIDKFPISRPNLTFSTLTVSNMSPEDSSIYLCSVGQVGDTEAFFGQGTRLTVV.

This clonotype was seen a few times. The chain employs TRBV11-3 and TRBJ2-7, with TRBD2 matching over 10 bases. The junction had 15 bases not matched to a gene; V was cut back by 7 bases and J by 3 bases. This CDR3 has 17 amino acids. Germline CDR1 is SGHNT and CDR2 is YENEEA. Here the CDR3 reads CASIEGIGTSGNYEQYF. DNA for the CDR3: TGTGCCAGCATCGAAGGGATCGGAACTAGCGGGAACTACGAGCAGTACTTC.

This clonotype was seen many times. This chain joins TRBV12-3 or TRBV12-4 and TRBJ2-7; tentatively, D is TRBD2 (6 bases). With 5 bases removed from V and 3 bases from J, the gap between germline ends came to 14 bases. This CDR3 region has 14 residues. This CDR3 is CASSPPGVSYEQYF. The CDR3 DNA reads as TGTGCCAGCAGTCCACCGGGAGTCAGCTACGAGCAGTACTTC.

This clonotype was detected a few times. The chain has TRBV19 and TRBJ1-5; TRBD1 is a possible D gene (5 bases). The CDR3 covers 16 residues. V gave up 5 bases and J gave up 4 bases, with 18 bases separating them. Germline V gene lookup returns CDR1 LNHDA and CDR2 SQIVND (reference sequence). Written as DNA, the CDR3 is TGTGCCAGTAGTCTAAGAAGGGGAGAAAGTAATCAGCCCCAGCATTTT. Encoded protein: CASSLRRGESNQPQHF.

This clonotype was detected many times. CDR3 amino acids: CASSLVGGLAGEQFF. The CDR3, as DNA: TGTGCCAGCAGTTTAGTCGGGGGACTAGCCGGTGAGCAGTTCTTC. The chain carries TRBV28 and TRBJ2-1; 9 nucleotides align to TRBD2. V shed 2 bases and J 9 bases; nucleotides not matched to a gene: 8. This CDR3 has 15 residues. From germline, CDR1 is MDHEN and CDR2 SYDVKM.

Points on this clonotype: A much more abundant neighbour one base away suggests this may be a read error. The chain couples TRBV4-1 to TRBJ1-2, with D possibly matching TRBD1 (5 bases). CDR1 and CDR2 from the germline V gene are MGHRA and YSYEKL. The CDR3 extends over 17 amino acids. CDR3 protein: CASSQAVGLIVNYGYTF. CDR3 sequence (DNA): TGTGCCAGCAGCCAAGCCGTGGGGCTTATAGTAAACTATGGCTACACCTTC.